The 26 T cell receptor beta chains below come from one sample, sequenced in a study of T cell responses to AZD1222 COVID-19 vaccine. Assay: immunoSEQ multiplex PCR; the TCRdb copy retains only in-frame clones and omits some. The data contain some 30,000 clones, around 86% of them singletons. Sequenced here: peripheral blood, sampled 28 days after the second AZD1222 dose. The receptor set was obtained from an adult who received the AZD1222 COVID-19 vaccine.

The chain combines TRBV24-1 with TRBJ2-1; 7 bases fit TRBD2. Germline assignment: CDR1 KGHDR and CDR2 SFDVKD. V was pared by 4 bases and J by 2 bases, with 4 bases of the junction left unmatched. This CDR3 spans 15 amino acids. This CDR3 reads CATSEPTSAYNEQFF. CDR3 bases: TGTGCCACCAGTGAGCCCACTAGCGCCTACAATGAGCAGTTCTTC.

The chain employs TRBV11-2 and TRBJ1-1; D might be TRBD1 (6 bases). Between the trimmed V and J ends, which lost 4 bases and 1 base, there was a span of 13 bases. The CDR3 covers 15 residues. Germline V lookup: CDR1 SGHAT, CDR2 FQNNGV. The CDR3 DNA reads TGTGCCAGCAGCTCGCTAACAGGGTCGAACACTGAAGCTTTCTTT. Amino acids: CASSSLTGSNTEAFF.

This clone occurred once. The chain uses TRBV7-2 and TRBJ1-1; D ambiguous. Trimming removed 3 bases from V and 4 bases from J, with 9 bases in between. Germline V gene lookup returns CDR1 SGHTA and CDR2 FQGNSA. The CDR3 sequence is 13 residues long. The CDR3 loop is CASSLGGITEAFF. The CDR3 DNA sequence: TGTGCCAGCAGCTTGGGCGGGATCACTGAAGCTTTCTTT.

This clone was detected only once. This sequence joins TRBV7-9 and TRBJ2-7; no clear D gene. V was clipped by 10 bases and J by 4 bases, with 5 bases between them. Per the germline V gene, CDR1 is SEHNR and CDR2 is FQNEAQ (reference sequence). There are 9 residues in the CDR3. In DNA, the CDR3 is TGTGCCAACTCGTACGAGCAGTACTTC. Its translation: CANSYEQYF.

This clone was counted only a few times. The chain is built from TRBV29-1 and TRBJ1-2, with D possibly matching TRBD1 (5 bases). The V gene's germline CDR1 is SQVTM and CDR2 ANQGSEA. Trimming left V 7 bases short and J 11 bases short, with 17 bases between. CDR3 length: 11 amino acids. The CDR3 bases are TGCAGCGCCCTGGGGCAGAAGCGTTACACCTTC. As protein: CSALGQKRYTF. Using reference TRBV29-1 and TRBJ1-2 for the parts outside the CDR3, the full variable domain is SAVISQKPSRDICQRGTSLTIQCQVDSQVTMMFWYRQQPGQSLTLIATANQGSEATYESGFVIDKFPISRPNLTFSTLTVSNMSPEDSSIYLCSALGQKRYTFGSGTRLTVV.

The chain is built from TRBV5-4 and TRBJ2-2, with D unclear. Germline loops: CDR1 SGHNT, CDR2 YYREEE (reference sequence). The V and J ends lost 2 bases and 0 bases respectively, with 8 bases between them. The CDR3 contains 15 residues. DNA of the CDR3: TGTGCCAGCAGCTTAGGGCCGGCGAACACCGGGGAGCTGTTTTTT. Translating gives CASSLGPANTGELFF.

This chain connects TRBV10-3 to TRBJ1-6, with TRBD1 identical over 10 bases. The CDR3 totals 17 residues. J was trimmed by 8 bases and V by 0 bases; bases with no gene match: 7. Germline V gene sequence: CDR1 ENHRY, CDR2 SYGVKD. The CDR3 sequence is CAISESGTGVRDSPLHF. The CDR3, as DNA: TGTGCCATCAGTGAGTCGGGGACAGGGGTGAGGGATTCACCCCTCCACTTT.

V usage is TRBV7-8 and J usage is TRBJ2-1; 11 nucleotides agree with TRBD2. The V segment lost 1 base and the J segment 2 bases; nucleotides outside the gene matches: 4. This CDR3 is built from 17 residues. Per the germline V gene, CDR1 is SGHVS and CDR2 is FQNEAQ. CDR3 DNA: TGTGCCAGCAGCTTAGACGGGACTAGCGGACCCTACAATGAGCAGTTCTTC. Residues: CASSLDGTSGPYNEQFF.

This clone was seen a single time. V and J are TRBV10-1 and TRBJ2-7; D is unclear. This CDR3 is built from 11 residues. Germline V gene sequence: CDR1 WNHNN, CDR2 SYGVQD (reference sequence). Trimming removed 4 bases from V and 0 bases from J, with 1 base in between. CDR3 bases: TGCGCCAGCAGTGTCTCCTACGAGCAGTACTTC. Residues: CASSVSYEQYF.

The V and J genes are TRBV7-2 and TRBJ2-3, with TRBD2 matching 13 bases. The trim removed 4 bases at V and 6 bases at J, leaving 10 bases unmatched. The germline V gene encodes CDR1 SGHTA and CDR2 FQGNSA. This CDR3 contains 17 residues. The CDR3: CASSSRRTSGGADTQYF. CDR3 DNA sequence: TGTGCCAGCAGCTCTCGACGGACTAGCGGGGGAGCGGATACGCAGTATTTT.

Here the CDR3 DNA reads TGTGCCAGCAGGAGACGAGCGGGGGGCACAGATACGCAGTATTTT. Protein product: CASRRRAGGTDTQYF. The chain employs TRBV2 and TRBJ2-3; 8 bases agree with TRBD2. In germline, CDR1 is SNHLY, CDR2 FYNNEI. CDR3 length equals 15 residues. The V and J ends lost 6 bases and 1 base, in that order; junction bases with no gene match: 6.

As to this clone: The same CDR3 can be traced to other DNA sequences in this sample. The chain is built from TRBV5-1 and TRBJ1-1; 7 bases line up with TRBD1. The germline V gene has CDR1 SGHRS and CDR2 YFSETQ. CDR3 length: 14 amino acids. Trimming at V came to 4 bases and at J to 1 base, leaving 4 bases not matched to a gene. For the CDR3, the DNA is TGCGCCAGCAGCACGGGACAGCCGAACACTGAAGCTTTCTTT. As protein: CASSTGQPNTEAFF.

The rearrangement uses TRBV29-1 and TRBJ2-7; 7 bases line up with TRBD2. Germline loops: CDR1 SQVTM, CDR2 ANQGSEA. V trimming: 5 bases; J trimming: 2 bases; junction bases outside the gene matches: 3. The CDR3 runs 12 residues. CDR3 coding DNA: TGCAGCGTTCACAGCGGGACCTACGAGCAGTACTTC. Its protein product is CSVHSGTYEQYF.

The chain combines TRBV6-2 or TRBV6-3 with TRBJ2-7; D remains ambiguous. Looked up from germline, CDR1 is MNHEY and CDR2 is SVGEGT. The V and J ends lost 2 bases and 4 bases respectively, with 9 bases between them. The length of the CDR3 is 13 residues. CDR3 sequence: CASSYGLVYEQYF. CDR3 nucleotides: TGTGCCAGCAGTTACGGGCTAGTTTACGAGCAGTACTTC.

The gene calls are TRBV12-3 or TRBV12-4 and TRBJ2-3; D unclear. The V gene lost 4 bases and the J gene lost 3 bases, with 5 bases spanning the gap. This CDR3 is built from 12 residues. The CDR3 protein is CASSSQTDTQYF. The CDR3 coding sequence is TGTGCCAGCAGTTCCCAGACAGATACGCAGTATTTT.

The chain employs TRBV5-1 and TRBJ1-2, with TRBD1 as a possible D gene (5 bases). Between the trimmed V and J ends, which lost 1 base and 4 bases, there was a span of 14 bases. From germline, CDR1 is SGHRS and CDR2 YFSETQ. The CDR3 extends over 15 amino acids. The CDR3 region has the DNA TGCGCCAGCAGCTTGTTTCCGTCCGGGGGCTATGGCTACACCTTC. It specifies CASSLFPSGGYGYTF.

This sequence joins TRBV16 and TRBJ1-2; D is perhaps TRBD1 (5 bases). The length of the CDR3 is 15 residues. In germline, CDR1 is KGHSY, CDR2 FQNENV. V lost 4 bases to trimming and J lost 7 bases, with 19 bases between them. DNA of the CDR3: TGTGCCAGCAGCCCCTCCCCTGAGGGTAGGGGTGGCTACACCTTC. It codes for CASSPSPEGRGGYTF.

This chain joins TRBV12-3 or TRBV12-4 and TRBJ1-5, with a possible D match to TRBD1 (5 bases). This CDR3 spans 12 amino acids. Trimming took 5 bases from V and 11 from J, leaving 13 bases between them. For the CDR3, the DNA is TGTGCCAGCAGTGGGGACCCGGGAGCCCAGCATTTT. It specifies CASSGDPGAQHF.

In this sample, this clone turned up once. V gene TRBV7-9 combines with J gene TRBJ2-1, with D unresolved. Germline CDR1 is SEHNR and CDR2 is FQNEAQ (reference sequence). The CDR3 extends over 15 amino acids. V was trimmed by 1 base and J by 0 bases, leaving 7 bases between them. In DNA form, the CDR3 reads TGTGCCAGCAGCTTAGGTTTAGTCTCCTACAATGAGCAGTTCTTC. It codes for CASSLGLVSYNEQFF.

The CDR3 region has the DNA TGTGCCAGCAGTGCTCAGGTTCCAGGGGGCTACACCTTC. Translation gives CASSAQVPGGYTF. The V and J genes are TRBV12-3 or TRBV12-4 and TRBJ1-2, with D possibly TRBD1 on 5 matching bases. CDR3 length: 13 amino acids. Trimming removed 5 bases from V and 8 bases from J, with 15 bases in between.

This chain connects TRBV7-9 to TRBJ1-5, with 8 bases fitting TRBD1. The CDR3 consists of 16 residues. Germline V gene lookup returns CDR1 SEHNR and CDR2 FQNEAQ (reference sequence). The CDR3: CAVGGTGWYSNQPQHF. CDR3 DNA sequence: TGTGCAGTAGGGGGGACAGGATGGTATAGCAATCAGCCCCAGCATTTT.

The chain links TRBV3-1 (or the pseudogene TRBV3-2) to TRBJ2-2; a possible D gene is TRBD2 (5 bases). Germline lookup yields CDR1 LGHDT and CDR2 YNNKEL (reference sequence). This CDR3 has 16 residues. V was trimmed by 6 bases and J by 3 bases, leaving 17 bases between them. The CDR3, as DNA: TGTGCCAGCAGTTCACCTGGGCGGGCCTACACCGGGGAGCTGTTTTTT. It translates to CASSSPGRAYTGELFF.

The V call is TRBV28, the J call TRBJ2-2, with 9 bases matching TRBD1. Trimming removed 7 bases from V and 3 bases from J; junction bases left unmatched: 6. CDR1 and CDR2 from the germline V gene are MDHEN and SYDVKM. The CDR3 runs to 15 residues. Here the CDR3 DNA reads TGTGCCAGCATCGAACAGGGGGCGGACACCGGGGAGCTGTTTTTT. It codes for CASIEQGADTGELFF.

This chain connects TRBV9 to TRBJ2-7; D call uncertain. With 0 bases removed from V and 6 bases from J, the gap between germline ends came to 13 bases. CDR3 size: 14 residues. Germline CDR1 reads SGDLS; CDR2 reads YYNGEE. The CDR3 DNA is TGTGCCAGCAGCGTAGATCTGAGTGGTGTCGAGCAGTACTTC. It specifies CASSVDLSGVEQYF.

J is TRBJ1-3 and V is TRBV5-1; TRBD1 is a possible D gene (6 bases). Germline-derived CDR1 and CDR2 are SGHRS and YFSETQ. V was cut by 0 bases and J by 3 bases, with 10 bases left in between. The CDR3 length is 15 residues. CDR3 DNA: TGCGCCAGCAGCTTGGATGGACAGAGTGGAAACACCATATATTTT. It specifies CASSLDGQSGNTIYF.

V gene TRBV5-4 combines with J gene TRBJ2-7, with D perhaps given as TRBD1 or TRBD2 (5 bases each). The ends were cut back, 4 bases at V and 4 bases at J, with 15 bases in the middle. Germline V gene sequence: CDR1 SGHNT, CDR2 YYREEE (reference sequence). There are 14 residues in the CDR3. The CDR3 DNA reads TGTGCCAGCAGCCCCGGGCAGGGACCGTACGAGCAGTACTTC. Encoded protein: CASSPGQGPYEQYF. Drawing the rest from reference TRBV5-4 and TRBJ2-7, the complete variable domain is ETGVTQSPTHLIKTRGQQVTLRCSSQSGHNTVSWYQQALGQGPQFIFQYYREEENGRGNFPPRFSGLQFPNYSSELNVNALELDDSALYLCASSPGQGPYEQYFGPGTRLTVT.